The 2 T cell receptor beta chains reported below all come from one sample, sequenced in a study of Graves' ophthalmopathy and Graves' hyperthyroidism. CDR3 regions of TCR beta were amplified from RNA transcripts. Investigators did first-round RT-PCR with HTBI primers, then second-round multiplex PCR. TCRdb processed the multiplex PCR reads anew with MiXCR; each CDR3 protein has one entry. The table records roughly 610,000 distinct CDR3 sequences, about a fifth of them present only once. Material for sequencing was peripheral blood. These receptors were taken from a woman aged 18-29 years with stable Graves' hyperthyroidism. Some clones in this sample may be carry-over from other donors' samples.

Many counts were recorded for this clonotype. This chain links TRBV7-3 with TRBJ2-3; D might be TRBD2 (5 bases). The V gene's germline CDR1 is SGHTA and CDR2 FQGTGA. V was shortened by 1 base and J by 4 bases, with 12 bases between the two germline ends. The CDR3 sequence is 15 residues long. CDR3 protein: CASSLRGMAADTQYF. The CDR3 DNA follows: TGTGCCAGCAGCTTAAGAGGGATGGCGGCAGATACGCAGTATTTT. Full variable domain (rest looked up from reference TRBV7-3 and TRBJ2-3): GAGVSQTPSNKVTEKGKYVELRCDPISGHTALYWYRQSLGQGPEFLIYFQGTGAADDSGLPNDRFFAVRPEGSVSTLKIQRTERGDSAVYLCASSLRGMAADTQYFGPGTRLTVL.

J is TRBJ2-7 and V is TRBV6-2 or TRBV6-3; D might be TRBD1 (6 bases). CDR1 is MNHEY and CDR2 is SVGEGT in the germline V gene. Trimming left V 4 bases short and J 3 bases short, with 13 bases between. The CDR3 is made up of 14 amino acids. CDR3 bases: TGTGCCAGCAGTTCCACAGGGAACCGCTACGAGCAGTACTTC. The encoded protein is CASSSTGNRYEQYF.